This T cell receptor (beta chain) was obtained from a study of T cell repertoires and HLA-DP antigens. The overall study: CD4+ T cells were cocultured with HeLa cells expressing HLA-DP. Sorted CD137+CD4+ samples averaged roughly 0.2 ug DNA; pre-culture CD4+ samples, 950 to 1,500 ng. Overall study findings and caveats: Sorted CD137+ cells had clonality roughly 0.42 against both alloantigens, versus about 0.04 pre-culture.

Amplification used primers for 54 TRBV and 13 TRBJ segments. Generated by immunoSEQ multiplex PCR, the TCRdb table keeps only in-frame clones and is missing some. In the table there are more than 90,000 clones, around 92% of which are singletons. A note on this clone: No antigen is known for it.

The CDR3 loop spans 13 amino acids. Germline V gene data show CDR1 as MNHEY and CDR2 as SVGAGI. V was shortened by 11 bases and J by 1 base, with 13 bases between the two germline ends. The chain employs TRBV6-5 and TRBJ2-3; D gene ambiguous. Sequencing was performed on CD4+ T cells from PBMCs. This TCR was recovered from a woman in her late teens or twenties in good health and CMV-seronegative. In nucleotides, the CDR3 is TGTGCCCGGCCGCCGCATGGCACAGATACGCAGTATTTT. It translates to CARPPHGTDTQYF.